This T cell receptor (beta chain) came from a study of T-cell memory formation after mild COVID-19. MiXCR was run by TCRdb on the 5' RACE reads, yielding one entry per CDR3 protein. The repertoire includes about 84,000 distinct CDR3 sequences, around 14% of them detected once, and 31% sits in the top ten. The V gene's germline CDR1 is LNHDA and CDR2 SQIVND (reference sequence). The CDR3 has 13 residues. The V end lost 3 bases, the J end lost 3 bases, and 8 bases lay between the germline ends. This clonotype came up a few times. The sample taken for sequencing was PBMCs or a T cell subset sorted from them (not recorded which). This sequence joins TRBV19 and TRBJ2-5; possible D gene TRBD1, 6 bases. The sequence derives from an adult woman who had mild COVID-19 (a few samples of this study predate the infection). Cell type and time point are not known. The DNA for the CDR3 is TGTGCCAGTAGTATTTCAGGGGAAGAGACCCAGTACTTC. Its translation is CASSISGEETQYF. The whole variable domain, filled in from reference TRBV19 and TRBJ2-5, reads DGGITQSPKYLFRKEGQNVTLSCEQNLNHDAMYWYRQDPGQGLRLIYYSQIVNDFQKGDIAEGYSVSREKKESFPLTVTSAQKNPTAFYLCASSISGEETQYFGPGTRLLVL.